The sequence of this T cell receptor (beta chain) was determined in a study of cytomegalovirus exposure and HLA in healthy donors. Germline CDR1 is MNHEY and CDR2 is SVGAGI. The CDR3 length is 13 residues. Trimming cost V 6 bases and J 5 bases; bases outside gene matches: 4. On this clone itself: Its antigen remains unknown.

Notes on the study in general: The productive fraction for most TCR beta V segments was about 87% or about 30% in an earlier analysis. 15,000 to 20,000 TCR beta sequences were associated with HLA alleles at 0.05 false discovery rate in a later analysis. It was taken for granted in presence/absence analyses that sequencing depth across donors was roughly uniform.

The primer mix had 60 Vbeta and 13 Jbeta primers. This table comes from immunoSEQ multiplex PCR, and its TCRdb copy is limited to in-frame clones, with some not included. The top ten hold 3.5% to 4.5% of the sample, which has about 80,000 clones, approximately 62% seen once. The clonotype was recovered from a male donor in good health and CMV-seropositive. This sequence joins TRBV6-5 and TRBJ1-5, with TRBD1 matching over 7 bases. Sequences were obtained from PBMCs. The DNA of the CDR3 is TGTGCCAGCAGGACAGGGCTGGATCAGCCCCAGCATTTT. It yields the protein CASRTGLDQPQHF.